These T cell receptor beta chains were read from a single sample in a study of fetal regulatory T cell absence and autoimmunity. This table comes from immunoSEQ multiplex PCR, and its TCRdb copy is limited to in-frame clones, with some not included. This table holds about 50,000 clones, around 83% found once. Sequencing used cord blood. Source of these receptors: a newborn boy with IPEX syndrome. Both conserved end residues are part of each CDR3. The D gene is left open where the match is weak. Part of the rows lack a size; the others show once, few, many or a class for expanded clones.

len: 15
v_gene: TRBV5-6
d_gene: .
j_gene: TRBJ1-1
abundance: once
CDR3nt: TGTGCCAGCAGCTTGGAGAGCGGGAAGAACACTGAAGCTTTCTTT
CDR3aa: CASSLESGKNTEAFF

len: 16
v_gene: TRBV27
d_gene: .
j_gene: TRBJ2-7
abundance: once
CDR3nt: TGTGCCAGCAGCCCATACCAGGGGATTACAATCTACGAGCAGTACTTC
CDR3aa: CASSPYQGITIYEQYF

len: 13
v_gene: TRBV7-9
d_gene: .
j_gene: TRBJ2-7
abundance: .
CDR3nt: TGTGCCAGCAGCTTGGACAGCTCCTACGAGCAGTACTTC
CDR3aa: CASSLDSSYEQYF

len: 13
v_gene: TRBV11-2
d_gene: .
j_gene: TRBJ2-7
abundance: few
CDR3nt: TGTGCCAGCAGCTTCGACGTCCCCTACGAGCAGTACTTC
CDR3aa: CASSFDVPYEQYF

len: 11
v_gene: TRBV10-2
d_gene: .
j_gene: TRBJ2-2
abundance: .
CDR3nt: TGCGCCAGCAGGGGGGTTAAGGAGCTGTTTTTT
CDR3aa: CASRGVKELFF

len: 14
v_gene: TRBV13
d_gene: TRBD1
j_gene: TRBJ1-3
abundance: .
CDR3nt: TGTGCCAGCAGCCCAGGGGGCCCTGGAAACACCATATATTTT
CDR3aa: CASSPGGPGNTIYF

len: 13
v_gene: TRBV10-3
d_gene: .
j_gene: TRBJ1-5
abundance: .
CDR3nt: TGTGCCATCGCCCGGCAGGTCGATCAGCCCCAGCATTTT
CDR3aa: CAIARQVDQPQHF

len: 13
v_gene: TRBV27
d_gene: .
j_gene: TRBJ2-2
abundance: .
CDR3nt: TGTGCCAGCAGGGGGCTCGGGACCGGGGAGCTGTTTTTT
CDR3aa: CASRGLGTGELFF

len: 17
v_gene: TRBV15
d_gene: TRBD2
j_gene: TRBJ2-1
abundance: .
CDR3nt: TGTGCCACCAGCAGAGATCTAGTGACTAGCGGGAGTTATGAGCAGTTCTTC
CDR3aa: CATSRDLVTSGSYEQFF

len: 14
v_gene: TRBV10-1
d_gene: .
j_gene: TRBJ2-5
abundance: .
CDR3nt: TGCGCCAGCAGTGAGTTTAGGGGGCAAGAGACCCAGTACTTC
CDR3aa: CASSEFRGQETQYF

len: 14
v_gene: TRBV29-1
d_gene: .
j_gene: TRBJ2-3
abundance: .
CDR3nt: TGCAGCGTTGAAGCACAGGGAGAGACAGATACGCAGTATTTT
CDR3aa: CSVEAQGETDTQYF

len: 15
v_gene: TRBV5-4
d_gene: TRBD2
j_gene: TRBJ2-1
abundance: .
CDR3nt: TGTGCCAGCAGCCCCGGGACTAGACGGTATAATGAGCAGTTCTTC
CDR3aa: CASSPGTRRYNEQFF

len: 14
v_gene: TRBV6-5
d_gene: .
j_gene: TRBJ2-1
abundance: .
CDR3nt: TGTGCCAGCAGTACGGGACCCCGCGCAAATGAGCAGTTCTTC
CDR3aa: CASSTGPRANEQFF

len: 13
v_gene: TRBV21-1
d_gene: .
j_gene: TRBJ1-1
abundance: .
CDR3nt: TGTGCCAGCAGATACGGGACAGGCACTGAAGCTTTCTTT
CDR3aa: CASRYGTGTEAFF

len: 14
v_gene: TRBV5-6
d_gene: .
j_gene: TRBJ2-7
abundance: .
CDR3nt: TGTGCCAGCAGCTTGTGGCGGGTGCCCTACGAGCAGTACTTC
CDR3aa: CASSLWRVPYEQYF

len: 14
v_gene: TRBV5-6
d_gene: .
j_gene: TRBJ1-4
abundance: .
CDR3nt: TGTGCCAGCAGCTTGGGGGCAGGGCGGGAAAAACTGTTTTTT
CDR3aa: CASSLGAGREKLFF

len: 14
v_gene: TRBV7-2
d_gene: TRBD2
j_gene: TRBJ2-3
abundance: .
CDR3nt: TGTGCCAGCAGCTTTGCTAGCGGGGGAGATACGCAGTATTTT
CDR3aa: CASSFASGGDTQYF

len: 14
v_gene: TRBV29-1
d_gene: .
j_gene: TRBJ1-1
abundance: once
CDR3nt: TGCAGCGCCGGCGGGGGTCGCATGAACACTGAAGCTTTCTTT
CDR3aa: CSAGGGRMNTEAFF

len: 10
v_gene: TRBV5-1
d_gene: .
j_gene: TRBJ2-7
abundance: .
CDR3nt: TGCGCCAGCAGCCCCCACGAGCAGTACTTC
CDR3aa: CASSPHEQYF

len: 14
v_gene: TRBV9
d_gene: .
j_gene: TRBJ1-1
abundance: .
CDR3nt: TGTGCCAGCAGCGTAGAAGGGGTGAACACTGAAGCTTTCTTT
CDR3aa: CASSVEGVNTEAFF

len: 15
v_gene: TRBV11-2
d_gene: .
j_gene: TRBJ2-2
abundance: .
CDR3nt: TGTGCCAGCAGCTTTCGTGGGACGAACACCGGGGAGCTGTTTTTT
CDR3aa: CASSFRGTNTGELFF

len: 15
v_gene: TRBV27
d_gene: TRBD2
j_gene: TRBJ2-2
abundance: .
CDR3nt: TGTGCCAGCAGTTTAGCGGGAGTTAACACCGGGGAGCTGTTTTTT
CDR3aa: CASSLAGVNTGELFF

len: 16
v_gene: TRBV19
d_gene: .
j_gene: TRBJ1-5
abundance: .
CDR3nt: TGTGCCAGTAGTTGGGAGGCCGGGGGGGGGATCAGCCCCCAGCATTTT
CDR3aa: CASSWEAGGGISPQHF

len: 21
v_gene: TRBV4-2
d_gene: TRBD2
j_gene: TRBJ2-3
abundance: once
CDR3nt: TGTACCAGCAGCCAAGACCCAGCCCGACTAGCGGGGGTAGCTAGCACAGATACGCAGTATTTT
CDR3aa: CTSSQDPARLAGVASTDTQYF

len: 16
v_gene: TRBV4-1
d_gene: .
j_gene: TRBJ2-7
abundance: .
CDR3nt: TGCGCCAGCAGCCAAGAAGGAGGGCAGGGGGTCGACGAGCAGTACTTC
CDR3aa: CASSQEGGQGVDEQYF

len: 14
v_gene: TRBV11-2
d_gene: .
j_gene: TRBJ2-6
abundance: .
CDR3nt: TGTGCCAGCAGCTTATGGTCTGGGGCCAACGTCCTGACTTTC
CDR3aa: CASSLWSGANVLTF

len: 14
v_gene: TRBV19
d_gene: .
j_gene: TRBJ1-4
abundance: .
CDR3nt: TGTGCCAGTAGTATACTGGCAGGGTATGAAAAACTGTTTTTT
CDR3aa: CASSILAGYEKLFF

len: 15
v_gene: TRBV27
d_gene: TRBD2
j_gene: TRBJ2-7
abundance: .
CDR3nt: TGTGCCAGCAGCCCACTAGCGGGGGGGCCCCACGAGCAGTACTTC
CDR3aa: CASSPLAGGPHEQYF

len: 10
v_gene: TRBV6-5
d_gene: .
j_gene: TRBJ2-7
abundance: once
CDR3nt: TGTGCCAGCAGGGGGCGCGAGCAGTACTTC
CDR3aa: CASRGREQYF

len: 11
v_gene: TRBV11-1
d_gene: TRBD1
j_gene: TRBJ2-1
abundance: .
CDR3nt: TGTGCCAGCAGCTTTGACAGGGGGGGGTTCTTC
CDR3aa: CASSFDRGGFF

len: 13
v_gene: TRBV2
d_gene: .
j_gene: TRBJ2-5
abundance: .
CDR3nt: TGTGCCAGCAGTGTAGAGGAGGAAGAGACCCAGTACTTC
CDR3aa: CASSVEEEETQYF

len: 14
v_gene: TRBV30
d_gene: .
j_gene: TRBJ2-1
abundance: once
CDR3nt: TGTGCCTGGACGGCCCTGGGGACCTACAATGAGCAGTTCTTC
CDR3aa: CAWTALGTYNEQFF

len: 17
v_gene: TRBV5-1
d_gene: .
j_gene: TRBJ2-1
abundance: .
CDR3nt: TGCGCCAGCAGCATGTGGTTTATGGCTAACCCTTACAATGAGCAGTTCTTC
CDR3aa: CASSMWFMANPYNEQFF

len: 16
v_gene: TRBV11-2
d_gene: TRBD1
j_gene: TRBJ2-5
abundance: .
CDR3nt: TGTGCCAGCAGCTTAATTGGGACAGCGTACCAAGAGACCCAGTACTTC
CDR3aa: CASSLIGTAYQETQYF

len: 14
v_gene: TRBV29-1
d_gene: TRBD1
j_gene: TRBJ1-2
abundance: .
CDR3nt: TGCAGCGTCGACGACAGGGCTGTTAACTATGGCTACACCTTC
CDR3aa: CSVDDRAVNYGYTF

len: 16
v_gene: TRBV7-9
d_gene: TRBD2
j_gene: TRBJ2-7
abundance: .
CDR3nt: TGTGCCAGCAGCCCGCCCATAGCGGGAGAAAACTACGAGCAGTACTTC
CDR3aa: CASSPPIAGENYEQYF

len: 16
v_gene: TRBV27
d_gene: TRBD1
j_gene: TRBJ1-2
abundance: .
CDR3nt: TGTGCCAGCAGTTTCCTAGGACAGGGAGAAGGATATGGCTACACCTTC
CDR3aa: CASSFLGQGEGYGYTF

len: 14
v_gene: TRBV6-1
d_gene: .
j_gene: TRBJ2-7
abundance: .
CDR3nt: TGTGCCAGCAGTGAACCGGGAGATTCCTACGAGCAGTACTTC
CDR3aa: CASSEPGDSYEQYF

len: 14
v_gene: TRBV14
d_gene: .
j_gene: TRBJ1-5
abundance: .
CDR3nt: TGTGCCAGCAGCCAATGGGGGGTCAATCAGCCCCAGCATTTT
CDR3aa: CASSQWGVNQPQHF

len: 15
v_gene: TRBV6-5
d_gene: .
j_gene: TRBJ1-5
abundance: few
CDR3nt: TGTGCCAGCAAGTCGTCCAGGGTGGTCAATCAGCCCCAGCATTTT
CDR3aa: CASKSSRVVNQPQHF